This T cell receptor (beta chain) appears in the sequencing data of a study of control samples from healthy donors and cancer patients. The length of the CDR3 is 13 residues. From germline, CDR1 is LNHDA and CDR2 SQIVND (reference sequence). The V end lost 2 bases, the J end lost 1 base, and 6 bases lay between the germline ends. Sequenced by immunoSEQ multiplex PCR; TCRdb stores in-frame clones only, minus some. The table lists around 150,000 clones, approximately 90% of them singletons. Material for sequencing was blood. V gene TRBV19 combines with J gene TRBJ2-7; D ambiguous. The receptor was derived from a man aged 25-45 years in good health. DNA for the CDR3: TGTGCCAGTAGTATAACGGATTCCTACGAGCAGTACTTC. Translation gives CASSITDSYEQYF.